The 27 T cell receptor beta chains reported below all come from one sample, sequenced in a study of T cells after yellow fever vaccination. TCRdb re-derived calls from the 5' RACE reads in MiXCR, one entry per CDR3 protein. Here the sample spans roughly 330,000 distinct CDR3 sequences, 6.8% being singletons. Sequencing was performed on PBMCs, taken 35 to 50 days after the first yellow fever vaccination. These receptors all come from a man between 18 and 35 years old who received the YFV17D yellow fever vaccine.

This sequence joins TRBV5-1 and TRBJ2-5; the D is unclear. CDR3 size: 11 residues. V lost 4 bases and J 2 bases, leaving 3 bases between the germline ends. The V gene's germline CDR1 is SGHRS and CDR2 YFSETQ. CDR3 region: CASSMQETQYF. The CDR3 nucleotides read TGCGCCAGCAGCATGCAAGAGACCCAGTACTTC.

The V and J genes are TRBV12-3 or TRBV12-4 and TRBJ2-3; 8 bases line up with TRBD1. This CDR3 has 15 residues. The junction had 7 bases not matched to a gene; V was cut back by 6 bases and J by 2 bases. The CDR3 loop is CASSWTGKNTDTQYF. CDR3 DNA sequence: TGTGCCAGCAGCTGGACAGGGAAGAACACAGATACGCAGTATTTT.

In this sample, this clonotype turned up many times. This rearrangement joins TRBV5-1 to TRBJ2-5, with D possibly matching TRBD1 (5 bases). Germline CDR1 SGHRS, CDR2 YFSETQ. The CDR3 is made up of 13 amino acids. V was clipped by 4 bases and J by 1 base, with 8 bases between them. The CDR3 bases are TGCGCCAGCAGCGCTCAGGGCCAAGAGACCCAGTACTTC. It encodes CASSAQGQETQYF.

This clonotype was counted only a few times. This sequence joins TRBV5-4 and TRBJ2-5; weak D call: TRBD2 (5 bases). The V end lost 2 bases, the J end lost 4 bases, and 15 bases lay between the germline ends. The CDR3 has 15 amino acids. Per germline, CDR1 SGHNT and CDR2 YYREEE (reference sequence). The CDR3 loop reads CASSFRFRERETQYF. The CDR3 DNA reads as TGTGCCAGCAGCTTTCGATTCCGGGAACGAGAGACCCAGTACTTC.

This clonotype was detected a few times. CDR3 DNA: TGTGCCAGCAGTCGGGACAGGGGATTAATTCCCTATGGCTACACCTTC. It is translated as CASSRDRGLIPYGYTF. This rearrangement joins TRBV12-3 or TRBV12-4 to TRBJ1-2; the match to TRBD1 covers 10 bases. The CDR3 runs 16 residues. Unmatched junction bases numbered 10, after V lost 5 bases and J lost 4 bases.

V usage is TRBV9 and J usage is TRBJ2-7; the match to TRBD2 covers 8 bases. CDR1 is SGDLS, CDR2 YYNGEE, per germline. Germline trimming cut 3 bases from V and 4 bases from J; bases unmatched to any gene: 9. The CDR3 covers 15 residues. The CDR3 sequence is CASSASGGAGYEQYF. CDR3 in DNA: TGTGCCAGCAGCGCAAGCGGGGGCGCCGGGTACGAGCAGTACTTC.

This clonotype showed up many times. This chain joins TRBV27 and TRBJ2-5; 11 bases match TRBD2. The germline V gene has CDR1 MNHEY and CDR2 SMNVEV (reference sequence). J was trimmed by 4 bases and V by 6 bases; bases with no gene match: 1. CDR3 size: 13 residues. This CDR3 is CASRGLAGETQYF. The DNA for the CDR3 is TGTGCCAGCAGAGGACTAGCGGGAGAGACCCAGTACTTC.

The rearrangement uses TRBV19 and TRBJ1-4; the D gene is possibly TRBD1 (5 bases). Trimming stripped 5 bases from V and 7 bases from J, with 17 bases between. The CDR3 totals 15 residues. The germline CDR1 and CDR2 sequences are LNHDA and SQIVND (reference sequence). As DNA, the CDR3 is TGTGCCAGTAGTCCGCGTGACAGAGAAGCTGAAAAACTGTTTTTT. Translating it yields CASSPRDREAEKLFF.

In this sample, this clonotype turned up a few times. The V and J genes are TRBV19 and TRBJ2-7; 11 bases match TRBD2. The CDR3 loop spans 15 amino acids. Trimming removed 6 bases from V and 3 bases from J; junction bases left unmatched: 7. CDR1 and CDR2 (germline): LNHDA, SQIVND (reference sequence). CDR3 sequence (DNA): TGTGCCAGTAGCGCCTTAGCGGGGGGGTTCTACGAGCAGTACTTC. Translated: CASSALAGGFYEQYF.

This clonotype has a count of ten or more. This chain links TRBV28 with TRBJ1-5; D perhaps matches TRBD1 (6 bases). The CDR3 covers 17 residues. The V end was cut by 6 bases, the J end by 4 bases, with 22 bases between. From germline, CDR1 is MDHEN and CDR2 SYDVKM. The CDR3 bases are TGTGCCAGCAGCTCACCCAGGGGTCACCTCAGAAATCAGCCCCAGCATTTT. Translation gives CASSSPRGHLRNQPQHF.

This clonotype was seen at least ten times. The chain has TRBV12-3 or TRBV12-4 and TRBJ2-1; 8 bases fit TRBD2. The V and J ends lost 7 bases and 14 bases, in that order; junction bases with no gene match: 10. The CDR3 has 12 amino acids. CDR3 region: CASTSGGTRKFF. CDR3 bases: TGTGCCAGCACCTCAGGAGGGACTAGGAAGTTCTTC.

This clonotype was seen a handful of times. V usage is TRBV9 and J usage is TRBJ2-5; D is uncertain. This CDR3 region has 17 residues. Trimming removed 0 bases at V and 3 bases at J, with 18 bases between. CDR1 is SGDLS and CDR2 is YYNGEE in the germline V gene. The CDR3 DNA reads as TGTGCCAGCAGCGTAGAGGCTACTAATCCGAATAAAGAGACCCAGTACTTC. It is translated as CASSVEATNPNKETQYF.

This clonotype has a count of ten or more. The chain joins TRBV9 to TRBJ1-5, with 9 nucleotides matching TRBD1. CDR1 is SGDLS, CDR2 YYNGEE, per germline. The CDR3 runs to 15 residues. With V trimmed by 3 bases and J by 7 bases, 8 bases remained unmatched. CDR3 sequence (DNA): TGTGCCAGCAGCGCGCGGACAGGGGACGGCCAGCCCCAGCATTTT. Translating gives CASSARTGDGQPQHF.

This clonotype was detected many times. V usage is TRBV14 and J usage is TRBJ2-7; TRBD1 might be the D (5 bases). The germline gives CDR1 SGHDN, CDR2 FVKESK. The CDR3 covers 17 residues. Trimming left V 1 base short and J 7 bases short, with 23 bases between. The CDR3 DNA is TGTGCCAGCAGCCAAGCATCACAGGACCATATCAAACGAGAGCAGTACGTC. This encodes CASSQASQDHIKREQYV.

This chain connects TRBV7-2 to TRBJ1-5; D is possibly TRBD1 (5 bases). Germline values: CDR1 SGHTA, CDR2 FQGNSA. Trimming cost V 4 bases and J 4 bases, with 14 bases left between them. There are 15 residues in the CDR3. The DNA for the CDR3 is TGTGCCAGCAGCTATTTGCCGGGGCCTAATCAGCCCCAGCATTTT. Residues: CASSYLPGPNQPQHF.

This clonotype was picked up a small number of times. This chain uses TRBV29-1 with TRBJ2-5; 7 nucleotides line up with TRBD1. Germline V gives CDR1 SQVTM, CDR2 ANQGSEA. Trimming removed 0 bases from V and 4 bases from J; junction bases left unmatched: 5. This CDR3 has 14 residues. CDR3 region: CSVEDTGVGETQYF. DNA for the CDR3: TGCAGCGTTGAAGATACAGGGGTTGGAGAGACCCAGTACTTC. Using reference TRBV29-1 and TRBJ2-5 for the parts outside the CDR3, the full variable domain is SAVISQKPSRDICQRGTSLTIQCQVDSQVTMMFWYRQQPGQSLTLIATANQGSEATYESGFVIDKFPISRPNLTFSTLTVSNMSPEDSSIYLCSVEDTGVGETQYFGPGTRLLVL.

The V and J genes are TRBV20-1 and TRBJ2-2, with unresolved D. This CDR3 is built from 15 residues. Germline V gene sequence: CDR1 DFQATT, CDR2 SNEGSKA (reference sequence). V gave up 3 bases and J gave up 4 bases, with 15 bases separating them. The chain's CDR3 is CSARRRQLGTGELFF. The CDR3 coding sequence is TGCAGTGCTAGGAGACGGCAACTTGGCACCGGGGAGCTGTTTTTT.

There are many counts of this clonotype. The chain carries TRBV5-1 and TRBJ1-1; perhaps TRBD1 as D (5 bases). Germline-derived CDR1 and CDR2 are SGHRS and YFSETQ. The CDR3 totals 15 residues. V was cut by 3 bases and J by 0 bases, with 12 bases left in between. This CDR3 is CASSSATVMNTEAFF. In nucleotides, the CDR3 is TGCGCCAGCAGCTCAGCGACAGTCATGAACACTGAAGCTTTCTTT.

This clonotype was seen more than once but under ten times. The genes are TRBV5-1 and TRBJ1-2; TRBD1 matches 7 bases. After removal of 1 base from V and 4 bases from J, the junction contained 7 bases not matched to a gene. Per the germline V gene, CDR1 is SGHRS and CDR2 is YFSETQ. This CDR3 has 15 residues. The CDR3 DNA sequence: TGCGCCAGCAGCTTGAAGACAGGGAGGCTCTATGGCTACACCTTC. Translated, it gives CASSLKTGRLYGYTF.

This clonotype appeared a few times. The chain employs TRBV30 and TRBJ1-1, with D unresolved. Trimming stripped 2 bases from V and 4 bases from J, with 11 bases between. Germline CDR1 reads GTSNPN; CDR2 reads SVGIG (reference sequence). There are 13 residues in the CDR3. CDR3 in DNA: TGTGCCTGGAGTCTTGGGTATAGCACTGAAGCTTTCTTT. Protein sequence: CAWSLGYSTEAFF.

The J gene is TRBJ2-1, the V gene TRBV7-2; TRBD2 might be the D (6 bases). Trimming shortened V by 5 bases and J by 3 bases, and 14 bases separated the two germline ends. CDR1 and CDR2 (germline): SGHTA, FQGNSA. The CDR3 runs 15 residues. CDR3 residues: CASSGGLPRYNEQFF. DNA for the CDR3: TGTGCCAGCAGCGGGGGACTCCCACGCTACAATGAGCAGTTCTTC.

This clonotype was recorded a few times. The chain joins TRBV9 to TRBJ2-5; D is undetermined. V was clipped by 3 bases and J by 0 bases, with 9 bases between them. This CDR3 contains 14 residues. Germline V gives CDR1 SGDLS, CDR2 YYNGEE. The CDR3 loop is CASSGHQYQETQYF. The CDR3 DNA reads TGTGCCAGCAGCGGACACCAATACCAAGAGACCCAGTACTTC.

In its sample, this clonotype was seen a few times. The chain joins TRBV7-6 to TRBJ2-7, with TRBD1 matching over 9 bases. Germline CDR1 SGHVS, CDR2 FNYEAQ. Trimming at V came to 6 bases and at J to 4 bases, leaving 7 bases not matched to a gene. The CDR3 is 14 residues long. CDR3 region: CASSKDRGQYEQYV. In nucleotides, the CDR3 is TGTGCCAGCAGTAAGGACAGGGGCCAGTACGAGCAGTACGTC.

The sample holds many counts of this clonotype. V and J are TRBV5-1 and TRBJ1-6; D gene uncertain. In germline, CDR1 is SGHRS, CDR2 YFSETQ. Trimming shortened V by 6 bases and J by 7 bases, and 14 bases separated the two germline ends. CDR3 length equals 14 residues. This CDR3 reads CASTVGGQNSPLHF. The CDR3 DNA reads TGCGCCAGCACAGTCGGAGGGCAAAATTCACCCCTCCACTTT.

This clonotype was counted between two and nine times. The CDR3 DNA follows: TGTGCCAGCACCCCAAACAGGGGATCCACGACGAAATCCGGGGAGCTGTTTTTT. This translates into CASTPNRGSTTKSGELFF. This chain joins TRBV12-3 or TRBV12-4 and TRBJ2-2; 7 nucleotides align to TRBD1. This CDR3 is 18 amino acids long. V trimming: 7 bases; J trimming: 6 bases; junction bases outside the gene matches: 20.

The chain joins TRBV7-8 to TRBJ2-7; tentatively, D is TRBD1 or TRBD2 (5 bases each). The germline gives CDR1 SGHVS, CDR2 FQNEAQ. Deletions cut 5 bases from V and 4 bases from J, with 9 bases between. This CDR3 region has 12 residues. The CDR3 region is CASSMRGYEQYF. The DNA for the CDR3 is TGTGCCAGCAGCATGAGGGGTTACGAGCAGTACTTC.

The chain recombines TRBV7-9 with TRBJ2-1; 7 nucleotides agree with TRBD2. The CDR3 totals 12 residues. The V gene's germline CDR1 is SEHNR and CDR2 FQNEAQ (reference sequence). Losses at the gene ends were 7 bases for V and 11 bases for J; bases not matched to a gene: 8. The CDR3 nucleotides are TGTGCCAGCAAGCGGGGCGGGCAGAAGCAGTTCTTC. It translates to CASKRGGQKQFF.